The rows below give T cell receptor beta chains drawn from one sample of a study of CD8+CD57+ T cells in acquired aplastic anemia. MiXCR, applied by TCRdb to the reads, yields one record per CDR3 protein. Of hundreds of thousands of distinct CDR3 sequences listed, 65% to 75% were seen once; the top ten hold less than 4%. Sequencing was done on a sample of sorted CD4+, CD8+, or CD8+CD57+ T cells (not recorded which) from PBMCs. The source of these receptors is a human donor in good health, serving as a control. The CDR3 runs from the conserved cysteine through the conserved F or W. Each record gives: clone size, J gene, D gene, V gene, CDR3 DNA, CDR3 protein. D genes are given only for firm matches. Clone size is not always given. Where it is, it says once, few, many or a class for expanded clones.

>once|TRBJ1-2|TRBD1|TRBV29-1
TGCAGCGGCACGACAGGGAGTAGCTATGGCTACACCTTC
CSGTTGSSYGYTF
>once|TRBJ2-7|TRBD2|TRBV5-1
TGCGCCAGCAGCCTAGGCCTAATAGCGGGAGAGCAGTACTTC
CASSLGLIAGEQYF
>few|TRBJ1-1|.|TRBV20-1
TGCAGTGCTAGCGCTTGGGAGAGAGCTTTCTTT
CSASAWERAFF
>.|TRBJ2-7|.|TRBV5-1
TGCGCCAGCAGCTTGGCTAGGGGTGGACCCTCCTACGAGCAGTACTTC
CASSLARGGPSYEQYF
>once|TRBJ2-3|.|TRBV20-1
TGCAGCGCTGAACCGACAGGCAATACGCAGTATTTT
CSAEPTGNTQYF
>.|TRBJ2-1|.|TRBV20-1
TGCAGTGCTCCCTCCAGTCAAAACACTGATGAGCAGTTCTTC
CSAPSSQNTDEQFF
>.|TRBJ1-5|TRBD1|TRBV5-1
TGCGCCAGCAGCTTTACAGGGGGGAGGACAGATAGCAATCAGCCCCAGCATTTT
CASSFTGGRTDSNQPQHF
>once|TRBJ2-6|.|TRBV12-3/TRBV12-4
TGTGCCAGCATCCGATCGGGTAGCTCTGGGGCCAACGTCCTGACTTTC
CASIRSGSSGANVLTF
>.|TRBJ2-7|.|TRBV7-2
TGTGCCAGCAGCTTAGGGCGGTACTCCTGCGCGCGGTACTTC
CASSLGRYSCARYF
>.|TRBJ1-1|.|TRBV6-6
TGTGCCAGCAGTTTCACTGAAGCTTTCTTT
CASSFTEAFF
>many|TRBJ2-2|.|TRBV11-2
TGTGCCAGCAGCTTAGGTCCGGGCGGGGAGCTGTTTTTT
CASSLGPGGELFF
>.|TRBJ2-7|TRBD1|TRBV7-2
TGTGCCAGCAGCTATCAGACAGGGGGCGGCTACGAGCAGTACTTC
CASSYQTGGGYEQYF
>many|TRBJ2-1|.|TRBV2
TGTGCCAGCAGTGATCTGGGGGGGGGGCCCGGTGAGCAGTTCTTC
CASSDLGGGPGEQFF
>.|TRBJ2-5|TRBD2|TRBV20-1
TGCAGTGCTAGAACACTAGCGGGGTACCAAGAGACCCAGTACTTC
CSARTLAGYQETQYF
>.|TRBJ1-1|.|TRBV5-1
TGTGCCAGCAGCTTCCCGGTGGACACTGAAGCTTTCTTT
CASSFPVDTEAFF
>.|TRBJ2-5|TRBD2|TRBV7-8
TGTGCCAGCAGCGTAGCTATGGGGGGGGAGACCCAGTACTTC
CASSVAMGGETQYF
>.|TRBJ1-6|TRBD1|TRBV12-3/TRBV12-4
TGTGCCAGCAGGGAGGGACAGGGGTATAATTCACCCCTCCACTTT
CASREGQGYNSPLHF
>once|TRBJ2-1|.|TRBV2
TGTGCCAGCAGTGACTCGGAGAGCAATGAGCAGTACTTT
CASSDSESNEQYF
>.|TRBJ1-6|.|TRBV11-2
TGCGCCAGCAGCTTGGGGGGCGATTATTGCCCCCTCCACTTT
CASSLGGDYCPLHF
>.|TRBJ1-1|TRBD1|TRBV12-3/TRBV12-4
TGTGCCAGCGGGATAGTAGGGGGGACAGAGATGAACACTGAAGCTTTCTTT
CASGIVGGTEMNTEAFF
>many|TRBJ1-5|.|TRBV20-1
TGCAGTGCTAGCCGAAATAGCAATCAGCCCCAGCATTTT
CSASRNSNQPQHF
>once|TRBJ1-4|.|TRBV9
TGTGCCAGCAGCCCGGCGGGGGTTGGGGAGACCCAGTTTTTT
CASSPAGVGETQFF
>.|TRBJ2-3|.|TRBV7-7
TGTGCCAGCAGCTCGCGGACCGTCTCGGAAGCTTTCTTGTATTTT
CASSSRTVSEAFLYF
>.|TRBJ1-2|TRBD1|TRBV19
TGTGCCAGTAGTCGGGACAGGGGGCGGTATGGCTACACCTTC
CASSRDRGRYGYTF
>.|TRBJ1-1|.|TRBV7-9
TGTGCCAGCAGGCTAGGAAGGGGGGGTGATGCTTTGTTT
CASRLGRGGDALF
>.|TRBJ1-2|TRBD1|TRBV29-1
TGCAGCGTCGTCCGGACAGGAATCCATGGCTACACCTTC
CSVVRTGIHGYTF
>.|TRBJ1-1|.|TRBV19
TGTGCCAGTAGTGCTTCAGGGCAAGCTTTCTTT
CASSASGQAFF
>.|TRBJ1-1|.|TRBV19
TGTGCCAGTAGTACCCTGACATTGAACACTGAAGCTTTCTTT
CASSTLTLNTEAFF
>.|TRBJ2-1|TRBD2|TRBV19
TGTGCCACTAGTGGGGCAGGGACCGGACTAGCCCCCTACAATGAGCAGTTCTTC
CATSGAGTGLAPYNEQFF
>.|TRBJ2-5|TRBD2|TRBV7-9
TGTGCCAGCAGCTTAGAGGAGGCGAGCGGGGGGATGGAGACCCAGTACTTC
CASSLEEASGGMETQYF
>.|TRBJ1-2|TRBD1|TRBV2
TGTGCCAGCAGCCCCTGGGACAGCGAGACCTATGGCTACACCTTC
CASSPWDSETYGYTF
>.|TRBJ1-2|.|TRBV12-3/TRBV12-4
TGTGCCAGCAGTTTATCTGGGGCGCGGGCCTATGGCTACACCTTC
CASSLSGARAYGYTF
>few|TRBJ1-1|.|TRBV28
TGTGCCAGCAGTTCCCTCCGGGCTGAAGCTTTCTTT
CASSSLRAEAFF
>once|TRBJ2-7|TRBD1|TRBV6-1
TGTGCCAGCAGTGCCGGGACAGGGTGCCACGAGCAGTACTTC
CASSAGTGCHEQYF
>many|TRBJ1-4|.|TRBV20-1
TGCAGTGCTAGAGATGGCAAGGAGCAAGAAAAACTGTTTTTT
CSARDGKEQEKLFF
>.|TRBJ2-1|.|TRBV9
TGTGCCAGCAGTGAAAGCGGAGGCTTCGCAATCTACAATGAGCAGTTCTTC
CASSESGGFAIYNEQFF
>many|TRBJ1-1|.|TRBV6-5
TGTGCCAGCAGATACGATCAGGGAGACACTGAAGCTTTCTTT
CASRYDQGDTEAFF
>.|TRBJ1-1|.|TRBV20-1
TGCAGTGCAAACGACAGGACCCGAGGGACTTTCTTT
CSANDRTRGTFF
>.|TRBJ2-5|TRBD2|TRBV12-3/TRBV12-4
TGTGCCACCCTAAGGGAGGGGCCGCAAGAGACCCAGTACTTC
CATLREGPQETQYF
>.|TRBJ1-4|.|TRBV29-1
TGCAGCGTTGAAGATATTACAAAGAACAATGAAGCACTCTTTTTT
CSVEDITKNNEALFF
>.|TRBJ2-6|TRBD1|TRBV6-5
TGTGCCAGCAGTGACAGGGTGTCTCGTTCTGGGGCCAACGTCCTGACTTTC
CASSDRVSRSGANVLTF
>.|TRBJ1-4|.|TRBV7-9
TGTGCTAGCAGCTTAGAGGAGGCAGCCCCAGCACTTTTTTTT
CASSLEEAAPALFF
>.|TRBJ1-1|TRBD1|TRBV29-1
TGCAGCGTTGGGACAGGGAAAGCTTTCTTT
CSVGTGKAFF
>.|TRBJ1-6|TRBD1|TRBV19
TGTGCCAGTACCCAAATCAACAGGGGTTCACCCCTCCACTTT
CASTQINRGSPLHF
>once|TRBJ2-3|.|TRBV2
TGTGCCAGCAGTTACTCGCGGGGCACCGGTGCGCAGTATTTT
CASSYSRGTGAQYF